This TCR beta chain was sequenced for a study of OX40 agonist ivuxolimab in advanced cancers. Study at large: Eligibility admitted prior anti-PD-1, anti-PD-L1 or anti-CTLA-4 therapy; roughly 40% had some. Study-wide findings and caveats: There were, on average, more expanded clones in CD8+ T cells than in CD4+. CD4+ and CD8+ T cells in blood underwent clonal expansion by week 6 at 0.1 to 3.0 mg/kg. No determination was made of the antigen specificity of the expanded peripheral T cells.

The CDR3 consists of 12 residues. V was clipped by 3 bases and J by 4 bases, with 7 bases between them. Germline loops: CDR1 SEHNR, CDR2 FQNEAQ (reference sequence). Regarding this clone: Its target is not known.

This table comes from immunoSEQ multiplex PCR, and its TCRdb copy is limited to in-frame clones, with some not included. The data contain around 100,000 clones, roughly 95% of them singletons. The gene calls are TRBV7-9 and TRBJ2-7, with D perhaps TRBD2 (5 bases). The sequence was obtained from an adult with an advanced solid tumor such as melanoma, head and neck, liver or kidney cancer. Specimen: CD4+ or CD8+ T cells sorted from blood, collected in a trial of the OX40 agonist ivuxolimab. In DNA form, the CDR3 reads TGTGCCAGCAGCTTGCGGGCATACGAGCAGTACTTC. Encoded protein: CASSLRAYEQYF.